A single sample is the source of the 15 T cell receptor beta chains below, sequenced in a study of patients and donors after allogeneic stem cell transplantation. TCRdb re-analysed the RT-PCR reads in MiXCR, keeping a single row per CDR3 protein. The sample shows about 74,000 distinct CDR3 sequences, around 27% of them seen only once. Specimen: blood, either unsorted or a sorted T cell fraction (not recorded which). The receptors were sampled from a human donor who was either an allogeneic HSCT recipient or a stem cell or donor lymphocyte infusion donor (not recorded which). It is not recorded whose cells these are; they may come from a transplant donor.

This clonotype was observed a few times. The chain has TRBV4-1 and TRBJ1-1; D is possibly TRBD1 (5 bases). Germline CDR1 reads MGHRA; CDR2 reads YSYEKL. Trimming pared 5 bases from V and 4 bases from J, leaving 17 bases between. The CDR3 runs to 15 residues. The CDR3 nucleotides read TGCGCCAGCAGCTCCCCATGGGGCGCGGGCACTGAAGCTTTCTTT. It encodes CASSSPWGAGTEAFF.

This clonotype was seen many times. CDR3 in amino acids: CSAKTGGPNTEAFF. The CDR3 bases are TGCAGTGCAAAGACAGGGGGCCCGAACACTGAAGCTTTCTTT. The chain joins TRBV20-1 to TRBJ1-1, with 10 bases identical to TRBD1. Per the germline V gene, CDR1 is DFQATT and CDR2 is SNEGSKA (reference sequence). V lost 6 bases to trimming and J lost 1 base; unmatched junction nucleotides: 5. This CDR3 is built from 14 residues.

This rearrangement joins TRBV27 to TRBJ1-2; 8 positions agree with TRBD1. Germline V CDR1 and CDR2: MNHEY, SMNVEV (reference sequence). The CDR3 is 14 amino acids. With V trimmed by 7 bases and J by 5 bases, 9 bases remained unmatched. CDR3 DNA sequence: TGTGCCAGCAAGCCGACAGGGGCGGTTTATGGCTACACCTTC. Protein: CASKPTGAVYGYTF.

This clonotype turned up a few times. This rearrangement joins TRBV14 to TRBJ1-2; 7 positions agree with TRBD1. The CDR3 contains 15 residues. Germline V CDR1 and CDR2: SGHDN, FVKESK. V dropped 4 bases and J dropped 3; count of bases not matched to a gene: 8. The CDR3: CASSRNRGKDYGYTF. The CDR3 nucleotides read TGTGCCAGCAGCCGTAACAGGGGAAAGGACTATGGCTACACCTTC.

Only a few counts were recorded for this clonotype. The chain couples TRBV20-1 to TRBJ1-5; 7 bases align to TRBD1. CDR1 is DFQATT, CDR2 SNEGSKA, per germline (reference sequence). The CDR3 sequence is 15 residues long. Germline trimming cut 3 bases from V and 7 bases from J; bases unmatched to any gene: 12. The CDR3 protein is CSARDRFGAVQPQHF. CDR3 bases: TGCAGTGCTAGGGACAGGTTCGGCGCCGTGCAGCCCCAGCATTTT.

This clonotype was observed a handful of times. The rearrangement joins TRBV20-1 to TRBJ1-3, with no clear D. The V and J ends lost 3 bases and 0 bases respectively, with 6 bases between them. Germline V CDR1 and CDR2: DFQATT, SNEGSKA (reference sequence). The CDR3 extends over 13 amino acids. CDR3 loop: CSASQYSGNTIYF. CDR3 in DNA: TGCAGTGCTAGTCAGTACTCTGGAAACACCATATATTTT.

The chain uses TRBV29-1 and TRBJ1-5, with D maybe TRBD1 (5 bases). Germline assignment: CDR1 SQVTM and CDR2 ANQGSEA. Trimming stripped 5 bases from V and 5 bases from J, with 13 bases between. This CDR3 contains 13 residues. The DNA for the CDR3 is TGCAGCGTTTTAGCAGGGACCGATCAGCCCCAGCATTTT. It specifies CSVLAGTDQPQHF.

CDR3 nucleotide sequence: TGTGCCAGCAGCTTAGTAGGCACCGCAACTAATGAAAAACTGTTTTTT. This translates into CASSLVGTATNEKLFF. The chain recombines TRBV7-2 with TRBJ1-4, with no clear D. Germline values: CDR1 SGHTA, CDR2 FQGNSA. Trimming took 1 base from V and 0 from J, leaving 9 bases between them. The CDR3 is 16 amino acids.

In this sample, this clonotype turned up a few times. This chain uses TRBV29-1 with TRBJ1-3; D ambiguous. Trimming pared 2 bases from V and 0 bases from J, leaving 8 bases between. The germline gives CDR1 SQVTM, CDR2 ANQGSEA. The CDR3 has 14 residues. This chain's CDR3 is CSVEKGSSGNTIYF. The CDR3 nucleotides are TGCAGCGTTGAAAAGGGTAGCTCTGGAAACACCATATATTTT.

This clonotype was detected a few times. V gene TRBV9 combines with J gene TRBJ2-2; TRBD2 might be the D (5 bases). V lost 7 bases to trimming and J lost 5 bases, with 15 bases between them. CDR3 size: 14 residues. Germline CDR1 reads SGDLS; CDR2 reads YYNGEE. The CDR3 DNA reads as TGTGCCAGCTCTTTCTATCCGGGAACCGGGGAGCTGTTTTTT. This encodes CASSFYPGTGELFF.

This clonotype has a handful of counts. The chain is built from TRBV24-1 and TRBJ2-3; 8 bases are a match to TRBD2. Losses at the gene ends were 3 bases for V and 4 bases for J; bases not matched to a gene: 5. Germline assignment: CDR1 KGHDR and CDR2 SFDVKD. This CDR3 comprises 15 residues. CDR3 sequence (DNA): TGTGCCACCAGTGATCCAAGCGGGAGTCCAGATACGCAGTATTTT. As protein: CATSDPSGSPDTQYF.

The V call is TRBV10-2, the J call TRBJ2-1, with D unclear. Germline CDR1 WSHSY, CDR2 SAAADI. The germline V and J ends were trimmed by 3 bases and 4 bases, with 13 bases remaining between them. CDR3 length equals 15 residues. Here the CDR3 reads CASSDFGRNYNEQFF. The CDR3 nucleotides read TGCGCCAGCAGTGATTTCGGGCGGAATTACAATGAGCAGTTCTTC.

This clonotype was seen many times. The V gene is TRBV7-6, the J gene TRBJ1-1; D gene ambiguous. There are 14 residues in the CDR3. In germline, CDR1 is SGHVS, CDR2 FNYEAQ. V lost 6 bases to trimming and J lost 0 bases, with 11 bases between them. The chain's CDR3 is CASREDMVNTEAFF. CDR3 bases: TGTGCCAGCAGGGAAGATATGGTGAACACTGAAGCTTTCTTT.

This clonotype showed up just a few times. This rearrangement joins TRBV5-1 to TRBJ1-1; TRBD1 matches at 8 bases. Trimming removed 3 bases from V and 6 bases from J; junction bases left unmatched: 13. The CDR3 has 16 residues. CDR1 is SGHRS and CDR2 is YFSETQ in the germline V gene. CDR3 amino acids: CASSSTIQGARAEAFF. The CDR3 bases are TGCGCCAGCAGCTCAACTATCCAGGGGGCGCGCGCTGAAGCTTTCTTT.

This clonotype was seen only a few times. The J gene is TRBJ2-3, the V gene TRBV5-1; D might be TRBD1 (6 bases). The CDR3 runs 14 residues. Germline assignment: CDR1 SGHRS and CDR2 YFSETQ. V dropped 1 base and J dropped 4 bases, with 10 bases sitting between them. For the CDR3, the DNA is TGCGCCAGCAGCTTGACAGGGTACCCAGATACGCAGTATTTT. Translating it yields CASSLTGYPDTQYF.